The entry below describes one T cell receptor (beta chain). Its antigen is as yet unknown. This CDR3 region has 14 residues. Germline V lookup: CDR1 SGHNT, CDR2 YYREEE (reference sequence). Trimming took 5 bases from V and 1 from J, leaving 12 bases between them. The source of the sample is a study of shared clonotypes between healthy human individuals. Findings and limits, study-wide: Non-shared clonotypes displayed generation probabilities falling below those of clonotypes present in all four donors.

In replicate PCRs of sorted subsets, about 220 ng DNA, 29,000 or so T cell genomes, was used. Method: immunoSEQ multiplex PCR; TCRdb's copy keeps in-frame clones and lacks some. The repertoire holds more than 850,000 clones, about 84% seen once, with roughly 0.56% in the top ten. The V and J genes are TRBV5-4 and TRBJ2-5; perhaps TRBD1 as D (5 bases). This clonotype was obtained from a man aged 18-30 years in good health. Some clones in this sample may be carry-over from other donors' samples. The sample was memory CD4+ T cells from PBMCs. Stated subset: CD45RA-negative fraction. The DNA for the CDR3 is TGTGCCAGCAGTGGTCGTACAGGCCAAGAGACCCAGTACTTC. As protein: CASSGRTGQETQYF.